These T cell receptor beta chains were read from a single sample in a study of blood T cell repertoires in COVID-19. Only in-frame clones appear in the TCRdb table, and some are missing; sequencing was by immunoSEQ multiplex PCR. The table shows about 160,000 clones, with about nine tenths occurring only once. The sample comprised peripheral blood. The receptors derive from a man aged 55-75 years with active or convalescent COVID-19. Both conserved end residues are part of each CDR3. Fields, in order: clone size, V gene, D gene, J gene, CDR3 DNA, CDR3 protein. A D gene is named only where the DNA matches it firmly. Clone size is shown for a subset of rows, as once, few, many or a class of expanded clone.

abundance: -; v_gene: TRBV11-3; d_gene: -; j_gene: TRBJ1-1; CDR3nt: TGTGCCAGCAGCCAAACAGGGACGACCGGGAACACTGAAGCTTTCTTT; CDR3aa: CASSQTGTTGNTEAFF
abundance: -; v_gene: TRBV7-8; d_gene: -; j_gene: TRBJ2-3; CDR3nt: TGTGCCAGCAGCCCCGCGGCTAGCACAGATACGCAGTATTTT; CDR3aa: CASSPAASTDTQYF
abundance: -; v_gene: TRBV18; d_gene: TRBD1; j_gene: TRBJ1-2; CDR3nt: TGTGCCAGCTCACCAGAGGGGGCCTTGGGCTACACCTTC; CDR3aa: CASSPEGALGYTF
abundance: few; v_gene: TRBV23-1; d_gene: -; j_gene: TRBJ1-1; CDR3nt: TGCGCCAGCAGCGAAACAGGGAACACTGAAGCTTTCTTT; CDR3aa: CASSETGNTEAFF
abundance: -; v_gene: TRBV30; d_gene: TRBD1; j_gene: TRBJ1-2; CDR3nt: TGTGCCTGGAGTGTACTTCAGGGGGCGGATGGCTACACCTTC; CDR3aa: CAWSVLQGADGYTF
abundance: -; v_gene: TRBV19; d_gene: -; j_gene: TRBJ1-1; CDR3nt: TGTGCCAGTAGCCCTGGGAGGGCCCGGGAAGCTTTCTTT; CDR3aa: CASSPGRAREAFF
abundance: -; v_gene: TRBV12-3/TRBV12-4; d_gene: TRBD1; j_gene: TRBJ1-6; CDR3nt: TGTGCCAGCAGTCTGACAGGGGTGTCACCCCTCCACTTT; CDR3aa: CASSLTGVSPLHF
abundance: -; v_gene: TRBV7-8; d_gene: -; j_gene: TRBJ1-6; CDR3nt: TGTGCCAGCAGCTCAGACGTCGCTGGGGCAAGCTCCTATAATTCACCCCTCCACTTT; CDR3aa: CASSSDVAGASSYNSPLHF
abundance: -; v_gene: TRBV25-1; d_gene: TRBD1; j_gene: TRBJ1-6; CDR3nt: TGTGCCAGCAAGAGGACAGGGGGCATATATAATTCACCCCTCCACTTT; CDR3aa: CASKRTGGIYNSPLHF
abundance: -; v_gene: TRBV19; d_gene: -; j_gene: TRBJ1-1; CDR3nt: TGTGCCAGTAGGAATTCAGGGGTCACTGAAGCTTTCTTT; CDR3aa: CASRNSGVTEAFF
abundance: -; v_gene: TRBV19; d_gene: TRBD1; j_gene: TRBJ2-7; CDR3nt: TGTGCCAGTAGTTCAACAGGGGGCGCAGCCTACGAGCAGTACTTC; CDR3aa: CASSSTGGAAYEQYF
abundance: -; v_gene: TRBV5-5; d_gene: -; j_gene: TRBJ1-1; CDR3nt: TGTGCCAGCAGCTTGGAGGGGGTCGAGAGAACTGAAGCTTTCTTT; CDR3aa: CASSLEGVERTEAFF
abundance: few; v_gene: TRBV19; d_gene: -; j_gene: TRBJ1-2; CDR3nt: TGTGCCAGTAGCGGGGCTAACTATGGCTACACCTTC; CDR3aa: CASSGANYGYTF
abundance: -; v_gene: TRBV11-2; d_gene: -; j_gene: TRBJ1-1; CDR3nt: TGTGCCAGCAGCTTACGTTTGGGGGGGCCTGAAGCTTTCTTT; CDR3aa: CASSLRLGGPEAFF
abundance: -; v_gene: TRBV15; d_gene: -; j_gene: TRBJ2-7; CDR3nt: TGTGCCACCAGCAGAGGCGGCCTCTCCTACGAGCAGTACTTC; CDR3aa: CATSRGGLSYEQYF
abundance: -; v_gene: TRBV2; d_gene: TRBD1; j_gene: TRBJ1-6; CDR3nt: TGTGCCAGCAGTGCGACAGGGATCTATAATTCACCCCTCCACTTT; CDR3aa: CASSATGIYNSPLHF
abundance: -; v_gene: TRBV5-8; d_gene: -; j_gene: TRBJ1-2; CDR3nt: TGTGCCAGCAGCCTAAACGACAGGCGAGATGGCTACACCTTC; CDR3aa: CASSLNDRRDGYTF
abundance: -; v_gene: TRBV5-6; d_gene: -; j_gene: TRBJ1-1; CDR3nt: TGTGCCAGCAGCTTGATCTCGGGGATGAACACTGAAGCTTTCTTT; CDR3aa: CASSLISGMNTEAFF
abundance: -; v_gene: TRBV7-2; d_gene: TRBD2; j_gene: TRBJ2-1; CDR3nt: TGTGCCAGCAGCTTAATACTAGCGGACAATGAGCAGTTCTTC; CDR3aa: CASSLILADNEQFF
abundance: -; v_gene: TRBV6-5; d_gene: TRBD1; j_gene: TRBJ1-1; CDR3nt: TGTGCCAGCAGCGCCCGGGACAGGTCGAATGCTGAAGCTTTCTTT; CDR3aa: CASSARDRSNAEAFF
abundance: -; v_gene: TRBV9; d_gene: -; j_gene: TRBJ1-1; CDR3nt: TGTGCCAGCAGCGTAGAGGGGGAGTACACTGAAGCTTTCTTT; CDR3aa: CASSVEGEYTEAFF
abundance: -; v_gene: TRBV11-3; d_gene: TRBD1; j_gene: TRBJ1-3; CDR3nt: TGTGCCAGCAGCTCGCATGGGACAGATGGAAACACCATATATTTT; CDR3aa: CASSSHGTDGNTIYF
abundance: -; v_gene: TRBV6-4; d_gene: TRBD1; j_gene: TRBJ1-2; CDR3nt: TGTGCCAGCAGGGAGGGACAGAACTATGGCTACACCTTC; CDR3aa: CASREGQNYGYTF
abundance: -; v_gene: TRBV7-7; d_gene: TRBD1; j_gene: TRBJ1-1; CDR3nt: TGTGCCAGCAGCCCCTGGACAGGGGCGGCCACTGAAGCTTTCTTT; CDR3aa: CASSPWTGAATEAFF
abundance: -; v_gene: TRBV2; d_gene: -; j_gene: TRBJ1-5; CDR3nt: TGTGCCAGCAGACCGGGACAAGTTGAGCCCCAGCATTTT; CDR3aa: CASRPGQVEPQHF
abundance: few; v_gene: TRBV18; d_gene: TRBD1; j_gene: TRBJ1-1; CDR3nt: TGTGCCAGCTCCCTGAGACAGGGGGCGGACACTGAAGCTTTCTTT; CDR3aa: CASSLRQGADTEAFF
abundance: -; v_gene: TRBV10-3; d_gene: -; j_gene: TRBJ1-1; CDR3nt: TGTGCCATCAGTGATCAGGCGACGAACACTGAAGCTTTCTTT; CDR3aa: CAISDQATNTEAFF
abundance: -; v_gene: TRBV5-1; d_gene: -; j_gene: TRBJ2-5; CDR3nt: TGCGCCAGCAGCTTTGGAACTAGTGCAGAGACCCAGTACTTC; CDR3aa: CASSFGTSAETQYF
abundance: -; v_gene: TRBV29-1; d_gene: TRBD1; j_gene: TRBJ2-7; CDR3nt: TGCAGCGTATCCGGGACAGGGGCCAACGAGCAGTACTTC; CDR3aa: CSVSGTGANEQYF
abundance: -; v_gene: TRBV7-6; d_gene: TRBD1; j_gene: TRBJ2-5; CDR3nt: TGTGCCAGCAGCTTGGCCGGGACAGGGGGCTTAGAGACCCAGTACTTC; CDR3aa: CASSLAGTGGLETQYF
abundance: -; v_gene: TRBV2; d_gene: TRBD1; j_gene: TRBJ1-1; CDR3nt: TGTGCCAGCAATAACAGGGGGCCTGAAGCTTTCTTT; CDR3aa: CASNNRGPEAFF
abundance: -; v_gene: TRBV10-3; d_gene: -; j_gene: TRBJ1-1; CDR3nt: TGTGCCATCAGTGAGTCGGAAGCAGGTATGAACACTGAAGCTTTCTTT; CDR3aa: CAISESEAGMNTEAFF
abundance: -; v_gene: TRBV9; d_gene: TRBD2; j_gene: TRBJ2-1; CDR3nt: TGTGCCAGCAGCGCGCGGACTAGCGGGGGGGCCAATGAGCAGTTCTTC; CDR3aa: CASSARTSGGANEQFF
abundance: -; v_gene: TRBV7-2; d_gene: -; j_gene: TRBJ2-7; CDR3nt: TGTGCCAGCAGCTTATACGGGGGGCGCCAAGAGCAGTACTTC; CDR3aa: CASSLYGGRQEQYF
abundance: few; v_gene: TRBV3-1/TRBV3-2; d_gene: TRBD1; j_gene: TRBJ1-1; CDR3nt: TGTGCCAGCAGCCAAGTCCAGGGGGCAGGTGAAGCTTTCTTT; CDR3aa: CASSQVQGAGEAFF
abundance: -; v_gene: TRBV10-3; d_gene: -; j_gene: TRBJ2-3; CDR3nt: TGTGCCATCAGTGAAGGTTTGAGTTTAGCCACAGATACGCAGTATTTT; CDR3aa: CAISEGLSLATDTQYF
abundance: -; v_gene: TRBV29-1; d_gene: TRBD2; j_gene: TRBJ2-4; CDR3nt: TGCAGCGCCGGACTAGCGGAAGGAGGGATTCAGTACTTC; CDR3aa: CSAGLAEGGIQYF
abundance: -; v_gene: TRBV29-1; d_gene: TRBD1; j_gene: TRBJ1-1; CDR3nt: TGCAGCGGGGGACAGGGCACTGAAGCTTTCTTT; CDR3aa: CSGGQGTEAFF
abundance: once; v_gene: TRBV5-5; d_gene: -; j_gene: TRBJ1-1; CDR3nt: TGTGCCAGCACCACCGGGACTATGAACACTGAAGCTTTCTTT; CDR3aa: CASTTGTMNTEAFF
abundance: -; v_gene: TRBV5-1; d_gene: -; j_gene: TRBJ1-3; CDR3nt: TGCGCCAGCAGCTTGGGGGGCAGGGTCGACACCATATATTTT; CDR3aa: CASSLGGRVDTIYF
abundance: -; v_gene: TRBV4-1; d_gene: TRBD2; j_gene: TRBJ2-5; CDR3nt: TGCGCCAGCAGCCAACACGGCACTAGCGGGGGGGAGACCCAGTACTTC; CDR3aa: CASSQHGTSGGETQYF
abundance: -; v_gene: TRBV13; d_gene: TRBD2; j_gene: TRBJ2-1; CDR3nt: TGTGCCAGCAGCCCCAGACGGGCTAGCGGGGGGGCGGGTGAGCAGTTCTTC; CDR3aa: CASSPRRASGGAGEQFF
abundance: -; v_gene: TRBV6-6; d_gene: -; j_gene: TRBJ1-6; CDR3nt: TGTGCCAGCAGTCCTCAACTTAATAATTCACCCCTCCACTTT; CDR3aa: CASSPQLNNSPLHF
abundance: -; v_gene: TRBV20-1; d_gene: -; j_gene: TRBJ1-2; CDR3nt: TGCAGTGCTAGTCACAAGACTGTAAAACTACTATATGGCTACACCTTC; CDR3aa: CSASHKTVKLLYGYTF
abundance: -; v_gene: TRBV12-3/TRBV12-4; d_gene: -; j_gene: TRBJ1-2; CDR3nt: TGTGCCAGCAGTTTCCAGGGAAACTATGGCTACACCTTC; CDR3aa: CASSFQGNYGYTF
abundance: -; v_gene: TRBV2; d_gene: TRBD2; j_gene: TRBJ2-5; CDR3nt: TGTGCCAGCAGGTTGGCGGGACTAGCAAGGGAGACCCAGTACTTC; CDR3aa: CASRLAGLARETQYF
abundance: -; v_gene: TRBV3-1/TRBV3-2; d_gene: -; j_gene: TRBJ2-7; CDR3nt: TGTGCCAGCAGCCAAGTTTCAGGGGGGATCTCCTACGAGCAGTACTTC; CDR3aa: CASSQVSGGISYEQYF
abundance: -; v_gene: TRBV7-8; d_gene: -; j_gene: TRBJ1-2; CDR3nt: TGTGCCAGCAGTCCCTCGAGGGTCTATGGCTACACCTTC; CDR3aa: CASSPSRVYGYTF
abundance: -; v_gene: TRBV28; d_gene: -; j_gene: TRBJ1-5; CDR3nt: TGTGCCAGCAGAGAAGCCGGGACACTTGGGAGCAATCAGCCCCAGCATTTT; CDR3aa: CASREAGTLGSNQPQHF
abundance: -; v_gene: TRBV11-2; d_gene: TRBD2; j_gene: TRBJ2-1; CDR3nt: TGTGCCAGCAGCGTGGTGAGCGGGAGGGGCCAAAATGAGCAGTTCTTC; CDR3aa: CASSVVSGRGQNEQFF
abundance: -; v_gene: TRBV29-1; d_gene: TRBD1; j_gene: TRBJ1-2; CDR3nt: TGCAGCGTTGAAACGGGACAGTGGCTTGGCTACACCTTC; CDR3aa: CSVETGQWLGYTF
abundance: -; v_gene: TRBV2; d_gene: -; j_gene: TRBJ1-2; CDR3nt: TGTGCCAGCAGTAAACTGACAGATAACTATGGCTACACCTTC; CDR3aa: CASSKLTDNYGYTF
abundance: -; v_gene: TRBV5-1; d_gene: -; j_gene: TRBJ1-6; CDR3nt: TGCGCCAGCAGCTGGACAGTCAATGGGGCCCTCCACTTT; CDR3aa: CASSWTVNGALHF
abundance: -; v_gene: TRBV7-2; d_gene: -; j_gene: TRBJ2-6; CDR3nt: TGTGCCAGCAGCTTATCAGGGGCTGGGGCCAACGTCCTGACTTTC; CDR3aa: CASSLSGAGANVLTF
abundance: -; v_gene: TRBV5-4; d_gene: -; j_gene: TRBJ1-1; CDR3nt: TGTGCCAGCAGCTTCGGGCAGGGGACCACTGAAGCTTTCTTT; CDR3aa: CASSFGQGTTEAFF
abundance: -; v_gene: TRBV7-2; d_gene: -; j_gene: TRBJ1-2; CDR3nt: TGTGCCAGCAGCTTGGACAGCCTCTATGGCTACACCTTC; CDR3aa: CASSLDSLYGYTF
abundance: -; v_gene: TRBV7-9; d_gene: TRBD2; j_gene: TRBJ2-3; CDR3nt: TGTGCCAGCAGCCCCTATAGCGGGGGGCATGTCAGTGATACGCAGTATTTT; CDR3aa: CASSPYSGGHVSDTQYF
abundance: -; v_gene: TRBV7-9; d_gene: TRBD1; j_gene: TRBJ2-5; CDR3nt: TGTGCCAGCAGCCGAGACAGGGTTCGGGCGGAGACCCAGTACTTC; CDR3aa: CASSRDRVRAETQYF
abundance: -; v_gene: TRBV5-1; d_gene: -; j_gene: TRBJ2-2; CDR3nt: TGCGCCAGCTACAGGGTAGACACCGGGGAGCTGTTTTTT; CDR3aa: CASYRVDTGELFF